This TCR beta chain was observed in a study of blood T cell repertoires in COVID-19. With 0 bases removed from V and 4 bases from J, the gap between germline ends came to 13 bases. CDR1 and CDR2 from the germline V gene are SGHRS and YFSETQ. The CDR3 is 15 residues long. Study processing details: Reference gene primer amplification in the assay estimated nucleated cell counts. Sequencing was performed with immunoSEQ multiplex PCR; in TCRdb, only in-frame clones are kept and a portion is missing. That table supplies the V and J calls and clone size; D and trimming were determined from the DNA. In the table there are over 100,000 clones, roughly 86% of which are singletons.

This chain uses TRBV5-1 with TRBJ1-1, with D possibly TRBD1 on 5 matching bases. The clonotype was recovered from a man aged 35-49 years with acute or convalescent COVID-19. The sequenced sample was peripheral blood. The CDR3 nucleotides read TGCGCCAGCAGCTTGGCCTTGGGGCGGACCACTGAAGCTTTCTTT. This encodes CASSLALGRTTEAFF.